This is a list of T cell receptor beta chains from one sample in a study of T-cell reconstitution after alpha-beta-depleted transplantation in children. MiXCR, applied by TCRdb to the PCR reads, yields one record per CDR3 protein. The top ten clones hold 13% to 15% of a sample with some 550,000 distinct CDR3 sequences, roughly 23% of them seen once. Sequencing used PBMCs, mostly from graft donor cells, obtained 360 days after TCRalphabeta/CD19-depleted stem cell transplant. Source of these receptors: a boy in the first two years of life who had a stem cell transplant for acute myeloid leukemia, so the T cells may come from the graft donor. CDR3s include the opening cysteine and the closing phenylalanine or tryptophan. D genes are given only for firm matches. A row's size may be missing; if present it is once, few, many or a size class.

TGCGCCAGCAGCTTCCGACAGGCGGGCGAGACCCAGTACTTC	CASSFRQAGETQYF	-	14	many	TRBV5-1	TRBJ2-5
TGTGCCAGCAGCAATCTACGGGGCATGGTGGATGAGGACACTGAAGCTTTCTTT	CASSNLRGMVDEDTEAFF	-	18	-	TRBV21-1	TRBJ1-1
TGTGCCAGTAGGATGAGAGGGAAGGTCGGGGAGCTGTTTTTT	CASRMRGKVGELFF	-	14	-	TRBV19	TRBJ2-2
TGTGCCAGCAGCCTACAGGGGAGGAGGCCAGAGACCCAGTACTTC	CASSLQGRRPETQYF	-	15	many	TRBV12-3/TRBV12-4	TRBJ2-5
TGCAGTGCTAGAGCAGGGAACGCTGAAGCTTTCTTT	CSARAGNAEAFF	-	12	-	TRBV20-1	TRBJ1-1
TGTGCCATCAGTGGGAGACAGGGGAACACCGGGGAGCTGTTTTTT	CAISGRQGNTGELFF	TRBD1	15	-	TRBV10-3	TRBJ2-2
TGTGCCAGCAGCTTAGATACAGGCTCTCAGCCCCAGCATTTT	CASSLDTGSQPQHF	-	14	-	TRBV7-2	TRBJ1-5
TGTGCCAGCAGTTCTAGACTAGCCGGTGAGCAGTTCTTC	CASSSRLAGEQFF	TRBD2	13	few	TRBV7-2	TRBJ2-1
TGTGCCACCAGTGATTTGCAGCATTTAGCGGGGGGGGTCAATGAGCAGTTCTTC	CATSDLQHLAGGVNEQFF	TRBD2	18	-	TRBV24-1	TRBJ2-1
TGTGCCAGCAGCCAGGGTCACTACGAGCAGTACTTC	CASSQGHYEQYF	-	12	few	TRBV4-2	TRBJ2-7
TGTGCCAGCAGCTTAGTCGGGGGCGGTCTCAATCAGCCCCAGCATTTT	CASSLVGGGLNQPQHF	-	16	-	TRBV7-2	TRBJ1-5
TGTGCCAGCAGAACAGGTTTTAGCTCTGGAAACACCATATATTTT	CASRTGFSSGNTIYF	-	15	few	TRBV6-1	TRBJ1-3
TGTGCCAGCAGCTTCAGACTAGCGGGGCCTAACACCGGGGAGCTGTTTTTT	CASSFRLAGPNTGELFF	TRBD2	17	many	TRBV11-2	TRBJ2-2
TGTGCCAGCAGCCTGGGACAAAGGCGCAATCAGCCCCAGCATTTT	CASSLGQRRNQPQHF	-	15	many	TRBV28	TRBJ1-5
TGTGCCAGCAGCCAAGGTGGGGGAACCAGCGACACAGATACGCAGTATTTT	CASSQGGGTSDTDTQYF	-	17	-	TRBV7-6	TRBJ2-3
TGCGCCAGCAGCTCGACGATCAGGGTTAAGGCACGTGGCGAGCAGTTCTTC	CASSSTIRVKARGEQFF	-	17	many	TRBV5-1	TRBJ2-1
TGTGCCAGCAGCCAAGATTTCGGGGGCCAAGAGACCCAGTACTTC	CASSQDFGGQETQYF	-	15	-	TRBV4-2	TRBJ2-5
TGCGCCAGCAGTGAGTCAGTACTGAACACTGAAGCTTTCTTT	CASSESVLNTEAFF	-	14	once	TRBV10-2	TRBJ1-1
TGTGCCAGCAGTGAGACAGGCTCTGGGGCCAACGTCCTGACTTTC	CASSETGSGANVLTF	-	15	-	TRBV12-3/TRBV12-4	TRBJ2-6
TGCAGTGCTAGAAGAGCAGGCCTCCTAATGAACACTGAAGCTTTCTTT	CSARRAGLLMNTEAFF	-	16	-	TRBV20-1	TRBJ1-1
TGTGCCAGCGGCTCGGGGGCACCCTACGAGCAGTACTTC	CASGSGAPYEQYF	-	13	many	TRBV6-6	TRBJ2-7
TGCAGTGCTATCTCCGGGACAGGGAGGCGAGGCACCTACAATGAGCAGTTCTTC	CSAISGTGRRGTYNEQFF	TRBD1	18	-	TRBV20-1	TRBJ2-1
TGCAGTGCTCACAGTGGTGGTACAGATACGCAGTATTTT	CSAHSGGTDTQYF	-	13	many	TRBV20-1	TRBJ2-3
TGTGCCAGCAGCTTAGTTCCAGATAACCTGAACACTGAAGCTTTCTTT	CASSLVPDNLNTEAFF	-	16	-	TRBV11-2	TRBJ1-1
TGCAGTGCTGATCCCCCGGGACTAGCGGGGGACAATGAGCAGTTCTTC	CSADPPGLAGDNEQFF	TRBD2	16	-	TRBV20-1	TRBJ2-1
TGTGCCAGCAGGACAGGGTTTCCCTACGAGCAGTACTTC	CASRTGFPYEQYF	TRBD1	13	many	TRBV6-5	TRBJ2-7
TGTGCCAGCAGTCCCGGGACTAGCGACTTCACAGATACGCAGTATTTT	CASSPGTSDFTDTQYF	TRBD2	16	many	TRBV12-3/TRBV12-4	TRBJ2-3
TGTGCCAGCAGCCTCGGCCTCGGGACGGCGATGAATACGCAGTATTTT	CASSLGLGTAMNTQYF	-	16	many	TRBV14	TRBJ2-3
TGTGCCTGGAGTCGGCGGGGGGGTGTGAACAATGAGCAGTTCTTC	CAWSRRGGVNNEQFF	TRBD2	15	few	TRBV30	TRBJ2-1
TGTGCCAGCAGCTTAGTAGTCGACTCCTACGAGCAGTACTTC	CASSLVVDSYEQYF	-	14	-	TRBV7-2	TRBJ2-7
TGTGCCAGCAGCCCACCGGGACCGCAACAGTTCTTC	CASSPPGPQQFF	-	12	many	TRBV12-3/TRBV12-4	TRBJ2-1
TGCAGTGCTACGGACGTTACGCAGTATTTT	CSATDVTQYF	-	10	-	TRBV20-1	TRBJ2-3
TGTGCCACCGTAGCCACTAGCGGGGAATGGAACAATGAGCAGTTCTTC	CATVATSGEWNNEQFF	TRBD2	16	few	TRBV10-3	TRBJ2-1
TGCGCCAGCAGCTTGGTGGAGACGGGGAACACTGAAGCTTTCTTT	CASSLVETGNTEAFF	-	15	-	TRBV5-1	TRBJ1-1